A single sample is the source of the 14 T cell receptor beta chains below, sequenced in a study of T cells after yellow fever vaccination. Using its own MiXCR run on the 5' RACE reads, TCRdb lists one record per CDR3 protein. The data hold under 300,000 distinct CDR3 sequences, with 6.9% observed a single time. The sample in question was CD4+ T cells sorted from PBMCs, obtained 15 days after the yellow fever booster vaccination. The source is a young man who received the YFV17D yellow fever vaccine.

This clonotype was found many times. The genes are TRBV12-3 or TRBV12-4 and TRBJ1-5; D is perhaps TRBD1 (5 bases). V gave up 3 bases and J gave up 7 bases, with 13 bases separating them. This CDR3 region has 14 residues. Here the CDR3 DNA reads TGTGCCAGCAGTTTTGAGGGGCCCAGACAGCCCCAGCATTTT. Protein sequence: CASSFEGPRQPQHF.

This clonotype turned up a few times. The chain joins TRBV20-1 to TRBJ2-5; TRBD2 matches 7 bases. V shed 5 bases, J shed 5 bases, and the junction held 8 bases outside the gene matches. Germline V gives CDR1 DFQATT, CDR2 SNEGSKA (reference sequence). This CDR3 spans 13 amino acids. This CDR3 is CSAGRAASETQYF. For the CDR3, the DNA is TGCAGTGCTGGGAGGGCAGCCAGCGAGACCCAGTACTTC.

This clonotype was recorded at least ten times. The chain couples TRBV20-1 to TRBJ2-7; TRBD1 matches at 8 bases. Trimming cost V 3 bases and J 5 bases; bases outside gene matches: 9. Germline V gene data show CDR1 as DFQATT and CDR2 as SNEGSKA (reference sequence). The CDR3 consists of 14 residues. The CDR3 bases are TGCAGTGCTAGTCGGGGACAGGTACGGGACGAGCAGTACTTC. It is translated as CSASRGQVRDEQYF.

The chain is built from TRBV20-1 and TRBJ2-7; D perhaps matches TRBD1 (6 bases). The CDR3 has 14 residues. Germline CDR1 DFQATT, CDR2 SNEGSKA (reference sequence). The chain's CDR3 is CSATGPGRASEQYF. In DNA, the CDR3 is TGCAGCGCAACAGGGCCTGGCAGGGCTTCCGAGCAGTACTTC.

The sample holds a few counts of this clonotype. The chain combines TRBV6-2 or TRBV6-3 with TRBJ2-1; 7 bases map to TRBD2. This CDR3 is built from 15 residues. Germline CDR1 is MNHEY and CDR2 is SVGEGT. With V trimmed by 8 bases and J by 0 bases, 7 bases remained unmatched. The CDR3 sequence: CASRPGGSSYNEQFF. The CDR3 bases are TGTGCCAGCCGACCGGGCGGGAGCTCCTACAATGAGCAGTTCTTC.

In this sample, this clonotype turned up a few times. In DNA form, the CDR3 reads TGCAGCGCCCGGGACGGCTATGGCTACACCTTC. This encodes CSARDGYGYTF. This chain uses TRBV29-1 with TRBJ1-2, with D perhaps TRBD1 (5 bases). Germline-derived CDR1 and CDR2 are SQVTM and ANQGSEA. The length of the CDR3 is 11 residues. The V gene lost 7 bases and the J gene lost 4 bases, with 10 bases spanning the gap.

The V and J genes are TRBV12-3 or TRBV12-4 and TRBJ1-1; D perhaps matches TRBD1 (5 bases). The CDR3 consists of 15 residues. Trimming stripped 2 bases from V and 4 bases from J, with 14 bases between. Here the CDR3 DNA reads TGTGCCAGCAGTTTAATACCGGGGGGAACCACTGAAGCTTTCTTT. Translated: CASSLIPGGTTEAFF.

The chain joins TRBV4-3 to TRBJ2-3; D is possibly TRBD2 (6 bases). CDR3 size: 16 residues. In germline, CDR1 is LGHNA, CDR2 YSLEER. The V and J ends lost 4 bases and 3 bases respectively, with 17 bases between them. This chain's CDR3 is CASSLLVAGSTDTQYF. DNA for the CDR3: TGCGCCAGCAGCCTGCTGGTGGCGGGGTCAACAGATACGCAGTATTTT.

The CDR3 sequence: CASRSWTGRGAQYF. CDR3 sequence (DNA): TGTGCCAGCAGATCTTGGACAGGACGGGGGGCCCAGTACTTC. This chain connects TRBV5-4 to TRBJ2-5; the D gene could be TRBD1 or TRBD2 (7 bases each). Trimming shortened V by 5 bases and J by 9 bases, and 20 bases separated the two germline ends. CDR3 length: 14 residues. The germline CDR1 and CDR2 sequences are SGHNT and YYREEE (reference sequence).

The chain combines TRBV7-9 with TRBJ2-3; no definite D call. CDR3 length: 13 amino acids. Trimming stripped 1 base from V and 7 bases from J, with 9 bases between. Germline lookup yields CDR1 SEHNR and CDR2 FQNEAQ (reference sequence). Here the CDR3 reads CASSLDAVHTQYF. CDR3 bases: TGTGCCAGCAGCTTAGACGCGGTACATACGCAGTATTTT.

This clonotype has only a few counts. This chain connects TRBV4-3 to TRBJ2-3; D might be TRBD2 (6 bases). CDR1 is LGHNA, CDR2 YSLEER, per germline. The CDR3 has 16 residues. V lost 0 bases and J lost 7, with 17 bases in between. CDR3 residues: CASSQDRIAATNTQYF. The CDR3 region has the DNA TGCGCCAGCAGCCAAGATAGGATAGCGGCTACGAATACGCAGTATTTT.

This clonotype was counted a few times. The chain couples TRBV6-2 or TRBV6-3 to TRBJ1-1, with D possibly matching TRBD1 (5 bases). V lost 2 bases and J lost 4, with 8 bases in between. CDR1 and CDR2 from the germline V gene are MNHEY and SVGEGT. The CDR3 has 13 residues. The CDR3 is CASSYRGTTEAFF. The CDR3 coding sequence is TGTGCCAGCAGTTACAGGGGAACCACTGAAGCTTTCTTT.

The V and J genes are TRBV12-3 or TRBV12-4 and TRBJ2-2; D remains ambiguous. CDR3 length equals 16 residues. Trimming removed 1 base from V and 1 base from J, with 10 bases in between. This CDR3 is CASSLVSSMNTGELFF. The DNA of the CDR3 is TGTGCCAGCAGTTTAGTGTCCTCGATGAACACCGGGGAGCTGTTTTTT.

V usage is TRBV10-2 and J usage is TRBJ2-7, with TRBD2 matching over 7 bases. In germline, CDR1 is WSHSY, CDR2 SAAADI. The CDR3 is 15 residues long. Losses at the gene ends were 8 bases for V and 5 bases for J; bases not matched to a gene: 15. The CDR3 reads CASLDMGRANHEQYF. The CDR3 nucleotides are TGCGCCAGCCTGGACATGGGGAGGGCCAACCACGAGCAGTACTTC.